A single sample gave rise to the 32 T cell receptor beta chains below, sequenced in a study of shared clonotypes between healthy human individuals. The data were produced by immunoSEQ multiplex PCR, yet TCRdb's version contains in-frame clones alone and is incomplete. The sample comprises more than 2 million clones, approximately 95% of which are singletons, and approximately 1.2% rests with the top ten. Naive CD8 isolation took CD45RO-negative cells positively selected for CCR7 and excluded terminally differentiated effector memory CD45RA+ cells. The material sequenced was naive CD8+ T cells sorted from blood. The origin of the receptors is a man between 18 and 35 years old in good health.

The chain uses TRBV10-2 and TRBJ2-7, with 10 bases identical to TRBD2. The CDR3 is 14 residues long. Germline V gene sequence: CDR1 WSHSY, CDR2 SAAADI. V was pared by 6 bases and J by 6 bases, with 8 bases of the junction left unmatched. The CDR3 reads CASSDLAGEGEQYF. DNA of the CDR3: TGCGCCAGCAGCGATCTAGCGGGAGAGGGCGAGCAGTACTTC.

This clone came up once. The chain uses TRBV2 and TRBJ2-1, with a possible D match to TRBD2 (7 bases). This CDR3 spans 12 amino acids. Germline CDR1 is SNHLY and CDR2 is FYNNEI. V lost 8 bases and J 8 bases, leaving 13 bases between the germline ends. Written as DNA, the CDR3 is TGTGCCAGCTGGGGGGGCTGGGATGAGCAGTTCTTC. It encodes CASWGGWDEQFF.

The chain is built from TRBV5-1 and TRBJ1-1, with D possibly matching TRBD1 (5 bases). V gave up 0 bases and J gave up 5 bases, with 8 bases separating them. This CDR3 is 13 amino acids long. The germline V gene encodes CDR1 SGHRS and CDR2 YFSETQ. The CDR3, as DNA: TGCGCCAGCAGCTTGGACAGGCGGACTGAAGCTTTCTTT. This translates into CASSLDRRTEAFF.

This clone has just one count. V is TRBV7-3 and J is TRBJ1-1; tentative D call: TRBD1 (6 bases). V was pared by 3 bases and J by 8 bases, with 10 bases between. The CDR3 covers 12 residues. Germline values: CDR1 SGHTA, CDR2 FQGTGA. The CDR3, as DNA: TGTGCCAGCAGCTTTGGAGGGGGAGAAGCTTTCTTT. As protein: CASSFGGGEAFF.

The J gene is TRBJ1-5, the V gene TRBV7-6, with no clear D. This CDR3 has 13 amino acids. Germline assignment: CDR1 SGHVS and CDR2 FNYEAQ. Trimming left V 5 bases short and J 5 bases short, with 10 bases between. The CDR3 here is CASSGGVYQPQHF. CDR3 DNA: TGTGCCAGCAGCGGCGGGGTTTATCAGCCCCAGCATTTT.

The chain has TRBV6-5 and TRBJ1-1, with D perhaps TRBD1 (6 bases). The CDR3 loop spans 14 amino acids. Germline assignment: CDR1 MNHEY and CDR2 SVGAGI. Trimming shortened V by 6 bases and J by 4 bases, and 15 bases separated the two germline ends. The CDR3 sequence: CASSLQGRGTEAFF. DNA of the CDR3: TGTGCCAGCAGCCTCCAGGGGCGTGGCACTGAAGCTTTCTTT.

This sequence joins TRBV27 and TRBJ2-3; the match to TRBD2 covers 8 bases. Germline CDR1 MNHEY, CDR2 SMNVEV (reference sequence). This CDR3 has 16 residues. V shed 5 bases and J 4 bases; nucleotides not matched to a gene: 11. DNA of the CDR3: TGTGCCAGCAGTCTCGCTCGGGAGGGTAAGGCAGATACGCAGTATTTT. This codes for CASSLAREGKADTQYF.

In its sample, this clone was seen once. The chain has TRBV6-5 and TRBJ2-7; D may match TRBD1 or TRBD2 (5 bases each). The CDR3 length is 15 residues. Germline lookup yields CDR1 MNHEY and CDR2 SVGAGI. Trimming pared 0 bases from V and 3 bases from J, leaving 12 bases between. CDR3 sequence (DNA): TGTGCCAGCAGTTACTCGGGGGAGATATACTACGAGCAGTACTTC. Residues: CASSYSGEIYYEQYF.

V usage is TRBV19 and J usage is TRBJ2-3; no firm D call. Per germline, CDR1 LNHDA and CDR2 SQIVND (reference sequence). Trimming shortened V by 4 bases and J by 4 bases, and 9 bases separated the two germline ends. The CDR3 covers 13 residues. CDR3 region: CASSTTPADTQYF. The CDR3 region has the DNA TGTGCCAGTAGTACTACCCCGGCAGATACGCAGTATTTT. Using reference TRBV19 and TRBJ2-3 for the parts outside the CDR3, the full variable domain is DGGITQSPKYLFRKEGQNVTLSCEQNLNHDAMYWYRQDPGQGLRLIYYSQIVNDFQKGDIAEGYSVSREKKESFPLTVTSAQKNPTAFYLCASSTTPADTQYFGPGTRLTVL.

Concerning this clone itself: This sample also contains other DNA sequences that code for the same CDR3. The V gene is TRBV4-1, the J gene TRBJ2-7, with TRBD1 matching 7 bases. Trimming took 0 bases from V and 2 from J; bases not matched to a gene: 4. This CDR3 region has 15 residues. Germline V lookup: CDR1 MGHRA, CDR2 YSYEKL. CDR3 amino acids: CASSQDAQGAYEQYF. CDR3 in DNA: TGCGCCAGCAGCCAAGATGCCCAGGGGGCCTACGAGCAGTACTTC.

This chain links TRBV29-1 with TRBJ2-5; maybe TRBD1 (5 bases). Germline V gives CDR1 SQVTM, CDR2 ANQGSEA. The V end lost 3 bases, the J end lost 1 base, and 12 bases lay between the germline ends. There are 14 residues in the CDR3. CDR3 residues: CSVDGADSQETQYF. CDR3 sequence (DNA): TGCAGCGTTGATGGGGCAGACAGCCAAGAGACCCAGTACTTC.

This clone has just one count. The chain carries TRBV4-1 and TRBJ1-4, with a tentative D call TRBD1 (5 bases). The V end lost 0 bases, the J end lost 8 bases, and 13 bases lay between the germline ends. The CDR3 spans 15 residues. From germline, CDR1 is MGHRA and CDR2 YSYEKL. CDR3 in DNA: TGCGCCAGCAGCCAAGAACAGGTATTTACGGAAAAACTGTTTTTT. Protein sequence: CASSQEQVFTEKLFF.

This chain connects TRBV6-1 to TRBJ2-7, with 9 bases matching TRBD1. CDR1 and CDR2 (germline): MNHNS, SASEGT. The CDR3 extends over 13 amino acids. V gave up 8 bases and J gave up 6 bases; unmatched junction bases: 8. The chain's CDR3 is CASPGTGISEQYF. CDR3 sequence (DNA): TGTGCCAGCCCGGGGACAGGGATTTCCGAGCAGTACTTC.

This sequence joins TRBV4-1 and TRBJ1-1, with D possibly being TRBD1 (6 bases). Trimming left V 1 base short and J 7 bases short, with 16 bases between. Germline V gives CDR1 MGHRA, CDR2 YSYEKL. The CDR3 has 15 residues. The CDR3 sequence is CASSQGDTGRNEAFF. The CDR3 DNA follows: TGCGCCAGCAGCCAAGGGGATACAGGGCGCAATGAAGCTTTCTTT.

The chain recombines TRBV7-9 with TRBJ2-7; TRBD1 matches 9 bases. Trimming removed 0 bases from V and 0 bases from J; junction bases left unmatched: 3. Germline V CDR1 and CDR2: SEHNR, FQNEAQ (reference sequence). This CDR3 comprises 16 residues. The CDR3 sequence is CASSLAIQGASYEQYF. The CDR3 nucleotides read TGTGCCAGCAGCTTAGCGATACAGGGGGCCTCCTACGAGCAGTACTTC.

The rearrangement joins TRBV7-9 to TRBJ2-5; 9 bases map to TRBD2. Germline V gene data show CDR1 as SEHNR and CDR2 as FQNEAQ (reference sequence). The CDR3 spans 13 residues. CDR3 sequence (DNA): TGTGCGACAGATCCTAGCGGGACGGAGACCCAGTACTTC. Translated: CATDPSGTETQYF.

This chain's CDR3 is CAAASWGGRAYEQYF. CDR3 sequence (DNA): TGTGCCGCGGCGTCTTGGGGCGGGAGGGCCTACGAGCAGTACTTC. This chain connects TRBV10-3 to TRBJ2-7, with TRBD2 matching over 9 bases. The trim removed 11 bases at V and 2 bases at J, leaving 13 bases unmatched. This CDR3 is built from 15 residues. Germline V gene data show CDR1 as ENHRY and CDR2 as SYGVKD.

Concerning this clone itself: Within the sample, other DNA sequences also encode this same CDR3. V usage is TRBV5-4 and J usage is TRBJ2-2; tentatively, D is TRBD1 (7 bases). V dropped 0 bases and J dropped 6 bases, with 9 bases sitting between them. The CDR3 runs to 14 residues. Germline-derived CDR1 and CDR2 are SGHNT and YYREEE (reference sequence). The CDR3 sequence: CASSLAGGPGELFF. In DNA form, the CDR3 reads TGTGCCAGCAGCTTGGCAGGGGGGCCCGGGGAGCTGTTTTTT.

The chain carries TRBV10-2 and TRBJ2-7; TRBD1 agrees at 9 bases. The junction had 9 bases not matched to a gene; V was cut back by 4 bases and J by 2 bases. Germline V gene data show CDR1 as WSHSY and CDR2 as SAAADI. CDR3 length equals 16 residues. For the CDR3, the DNA is TGCGCCAGCAGTGCTACCGGGACAGGGTCGACCTACGAGCAGTACTTC. This sequence encodes CASSATGTGSTYEQYF.

The chain links TRBV6-1 to TRBJ2-3; D may correspond to TRBD1 or TRBD2 (6 bases each). The CDR3 spans 14 residues. CDR1 and CDR2 from the germline V gene are MNHNS and SASEGT. The ends were cut back, 7 bases at V and 6 bases at J, with 17 bases in the middle. The CDR3 nucleotides read TGTGCCAGCATTGAGTGGGGGGCTGGGGATACGCAGTATTTT. Translating gives CASIEWGAGDTQYF.

This chain joins TRBV11-2 and TRBJ2-7, with TRBD1 matching 7 bases. The germline V gene encodes CDR1 SGHAT and CDR2 FQNNGV. CDR3 length: 15 residues. V trimming: 3 bases; J trimming: 2 bases; junction bases outside the gene matches: 7. The CDR3 region is CASSFAGTATYEQYF. CDR3 nucleotide sequence: TGTGCCAGCAGCTTTGCCGGGACAGCTACCTACGAGCAGTACTTC. The whole variable domain, remainder taken from reference TRBV11-2 and TRBJ2-7, is EAGVAQSPRYKIIEKRQSVAFWCNPISGHATLYWYQQILGQGPKLLIQFQNNGVVDDSQLPKDRFSAERLKGVDSTLKIQPAKLEDSAVYLCASSFAGTATYEQYFGPGTRLTVT.

Remarks on this clone: Other nucleotide sequences in the sample specify the same CDR3. The V call is TRBV9, the J call TRBJ2-2; D not resolved. Per germline, CDR1 SGDLS and CDR2 YYNGEE. This CDR3 spans 13 amino acids. V was clipped by 4 bases and J by 4 bases, with 8 bases between them. This CDR3 reads CASSPPLTGELFF. The DNA for the CDR3 is TGTGCCAGCAGCCCGCCCCTCACCGGGGAGCTGTTTTTT.

The chain uses TRBV20-1 and TRBJ2-7, with D perhaps TRBD2 (5 bases). Germline V CDR1 and CDR2: DFQATT, SNEGSKA (reference sequence). V lost 5 bases to trimming and J lost 6 bases, with 11 bases between them. There are 11 residues in the CDR3. The DNA of the CDR3 is TGCAGTGCTGAGGGAAATGGCGAGCAGTACTTC. Translating it yields CSAEGNGEQYF.

The J gene is TRBJ2-6, the V gene TRBV6-1, with D uncertain. The V and J ends lost 2 bases and 0 bases respectively, with 5 bases between them. This CDR3 spans 15 amino acids. The germline gives CDR1 MNHNS, CDR2 SASEGT. CDR3 residues: CASSEHYSGANVLTF. CDR3 nucleotides: TGTGCCAGCAGTGAACACTACTCTGGGGCCAACGTCCTGACTTTC.

The chain combines TRBV7-9 with TRBJ2-5; 9 bases map to TRBD2. J gave up 2 bases and V 2 bases, and 6 bases lay outside the gene matches. The CDR3 extends over 16 amino acids. Germline CDR1 SEHNR, CDR2 FQNEAQ (reference sequence). In DNA form, the CDR3 reads TGTGCCAGCAGCTTACTGTCTAGCGGGAATCAAGAGACCCAGTACTTC. Its protein product is CASSLLSSGNQETQYF.

V usage is TRBV2 and J usage is TRBJ1-1; no clear D. V was pared by 8 bases and J by 0 bases, with 16 bases between. Germline loops: CDR1 SNHLY, CDR2 FYNNEI. The CDR3 sequence is 15 residues long. CDR3 residues: CASYDPLGMNTEAFF. DNA of the CDR3: TGTGCCAGCTATGACCCGTTGGGCATGAACACTGAAGCTTTCTTT.

V is TRBV10-3 and J is TRBJ2-5, with 9 positions matching TRBD2. V gave up 3 bases and J gave up 0 bases; unmatched junction bases: 5. Germline V gives CDR1 ENHRY, CDR2 SYGVKD. This CDR3 contains 16 residues. CDR3 residues: CAISENLAGDQETQYF. The DNA of the CDR3 is TGTGCCATCAGTGAAAACTTAGCGGGAGACCAAGAGACCCAGTACTTC.

The chain combines TRBV5-1 with TRBJ1-5; D gene uncertain. Germline V lookup: CDR1 SGHRS, CDR2 YFSETQ. The CDR3 spans 13 residues. V lost 4 bases and J lost 5, with 10 bases in between. The DNA of the CDR3 is TGCGCCAGCAGCCCTACGGGGTATCAGCCCCAGCATTTT. This codes for CASSPTGYQPQHF.

The V call is TRBV5-1, the J call TRBJ1-1; maybe TRBD1 (6 bases). Germline CDR1 is SGHRS and CDR2 is YFSETQ. CDR3 size: 16 residues. V lost 1 base and J lost 0, with 13 bases in between. CDR3: CASSLRPGQLNTEAFF. The CDR3 coding sequence is TGCGCCAGCAGCTTGAGACCAGGACAGCTGAACACTGAAGCTTTCTTT.

This chain links TRBV6-1 with TRBJ1-2; possible D gene TRBD1, 5 bases. Between the trimmed V and J ends, which lost 2 bases and 4 bases, there was a span of 8 bases. This CDR3 spans 13 amino acids. The germline V gene encodes CDR1 MNHNS and CDR2 SASEGT. CDR3 coding DNA: TGTGCCAGCAGTGAACCCGACAGCTATGGCTACACCTTC. It translates to CASSEPDSYGYTF.

This chain uses TRBV4-3 with TRBJ2-1; D unresolved. From germline, CDR1 is LGHNA and CDR2 YSLEER. This CDR3 region has 13 residues. V was clipped by 3 bases and J by 10 bases, with 13 bases between them. The CDR3 loop reads CASSHSSEREQFF. DNA for the CDR3: TGCGCCAGCAGCCATAGTAGTGAGAGGGAGCAGTTCTTC.

CDR3 in amino acids: CASSPRPSGSSSYEQYF. The CDR3 DNA reads TGCGCCAGCAGCCCGCGACCTAGCGGGAGCTCTTCCTACGAGCAGTACTTC. The J gene is TRBJ2-7, the V gene TRBV5-1; TRBD2 matches at 10 bases. The V and J ends lost 4 bases and 1 base, in that order; junction bases with no gene match: 11. Germline CDR1 SGHRS, CDR2 YFSETQ. The length of the CDR3 is 17 residues.